Listed here are 21 T cell receptor beta chains from one sample, sequenced in a study of shared clonotypes between healthy human individuals. The naive CD8 population came from CD45RO-negative cells selected for CCR7, without terminally differentiated effector memory CD45RA+ cells. Method: immunoSEQ multiplex PCR; TCRdb's copy keeps in-frame clones and lacks some. Among some 2.1 million clones listed, 93% were seen once. The sequenced material came from naive CD8+ T cells from PBMCs. Receptor source: a man between 18 and 35 years old in good health. Some clones in this sample may be carry-over from other donors' samples.

The chain carries TRBV28 and TRBJ2-7, with 7 bases matching TRBD2. V was pared by 10 bases and J by 4 bases, with 10 bases of the junction left unmatched. From germline, CDR1 is MDHEN and CDR2 SYDVKM. This CDR3 has 13 amino acids. The CDR3 here is CATSPGGSYEQYF. The CDR3 region has the DNA TGTGCCACCTCCCCGGGCGGGAGTTACGAGCAGTACTTC.

V usage is TRBV7-9 and J usage is TRBJ2-7; TRBD2 is a possible D gene (6 bases). V lost 5 bases to trimming and J lost 5 bases, with 10 bases between them. The CDR3 extends over 12 amino acids. Per the germline V gene, CDR1 is SEHNR and CDR2 is FQNEAQ (reference sequence). DNA for the CDR3: TGTGCCAGCAGCCCGGGACTTGACGAGCAGTACTTC. Amino acids: CASSPGLDEQYF.

The V gene is TRBV6-5, the J gene TRBJ2-6, with D unresolved. The germline CDR1 and CDR2 sequences are MNHEY and SVGAGI. Trimming took 4 bases from V and 0 from J, leaving 7 bases between them. There are 15 residues in the CDR3. The CDR3 loop is CASSWGFSGANVLTF. The CDR3 DNA sequence: TGTGCCAGCAGTTGGGGTTTCTCTGGGGCCAACGTCCTGACTTTC.

The gene calls are TRBV2 and TRBJ2-7; 8 bases map to TRBD2. This CDR3 spans 14 amino acids. V lost 4 bases, J lost 4 bases, and 6 bases stayed unmatched. Germline CDR1 and CDR2: SNHLY and FYNNEI. CDR3 loop: CASSGSLAGYEQYF. CDR3 nucleotides: TGTGCCAGCAGTGGCTCCCTAGCGGGTTACGAGCAGTACTTC.

This rearrangement joins TRBV7-2 to TRBJ1-1; no reliable D call. V dropped 5 bases and J dropped 6 bases, with 13 bases sitting between them. The CDR3 extends over 13 amino acids. CDR1 is SGHTA and CDR2 is FQGNSA in the germline V gene. The CDR3 reads CASSPGGVAEAFF. CDR3 nucleotide sequence: TGTGCCAGCAGCCCAGGCGGGGTCGCTGAAGCTTTCTTT.

The count of this clone is one. The chain carries TRBV15 and TRBJ2-1; 9 bases match TRBD2. The CDR3 contains 16 residues. Trimming removed 1 base from V and 2 bases from J; junction bases left unmatched: 3. Germline V gene lookup returns CDR1 LNHNV and CDR2 YYDKDF (reference sequence). The CDR3 DNA reads TGTGCCACCAGCAGAGGGCGGGGGGGACCCTACAATGAGCAGTTCTTC. Its translation: CATSRGRGGPYNEQFF.

As to this clone: The same CDR3 can be traced to other DNA sequences in this sample. V usage is TRBV27 and J usage is TRBJ2-7; no firm D call. V shed 0 bases and J shed 4 bases, with 7 bases lying between them. From germline, CDR1 is MNHEY and CDR2 SMNVEV (reference sequence). The length of the CDR3 is 13 residues. In DNA, the CDR3 is TGTGCCAGCAGTTTATCGTCTCCATACGAGCAGTACTTC. Translated: CASSLSSPYEQYF.

The gene calls are TRBV9 and TRBJ2-3; no reliable D call. The V end was cut by 5 bases, the J end by 0 bases, with 19 bases between. The CDR3 has 17 amino acids. Germline CDR1 SGDLS, CDR2 YYNGEE. The CDR3: CASSAFGMVGSTDTQYF. CDR3 DNA sequence: TGTGCCAGCAGTGCTTTTGGAATGGTTGGTAGCACAGATACGCAGTATTTT.

The table lists this clone with a count of one. V gene TRBV9 combines with J gene TRBJ2-7; D gene unclear. This CDR3 has 15 residues. V was trimmed by 0 bases and J by 3 bases, leaving 13 bases between them. CDR1 is SGDLS and CDR2 is YYNGEE in the germline V gene. The CDR3 DNA follows: TGTGCCAGCAGCGTAGTTCCAGCGCCTAACTACGAGCAGTACTTC. Amino acids: CASSVVPAPNYEQYF.

This chain links TRBV27 with TRBJ2-7; the D gene could be TRBD1 or TRBD2 (5 bases each). CDR1 and CDR2 (germline): MNHEY, SMNVEV (reference sequence). CDR3 length: 14 residues. V was cut by 2 bases and J by 6 bases, with 14 bases left in between. The CDR3 loop is CASSLTGWGSEQYF. In nucleotides, the CDR3 is TGTGCCAGCAGTTTAACGGGTTGGGGGAGCGAGCAGTACTTC.

V gene TRBV21-1 combines with J gene TRBJ1-5; no check of the table's D call, TRBD1, against the DNA was made. TRBV21-1 is a known pseudogene. There are 22 residues in the CDR3. The CDR3 protein is CASSKSEIADRTRVYSNQPQHF. The CDR3 region has the DNA TGTGCCAGCAGCAAATCCGAAATCGCAGACAGGACGAGGGTTTATAGCAATCAGCCCCAGCATTTT.

This chain uses TRBV11-2 with TRBJ2-2, with D tentatively TRBD1 or TRBD2 (6 bases each). The ends were cut back, 0 bases at V and 7 bases at J, with 15 bases in the middle. There are 16 residues in the CDR3. Germline V gives CDR1 SGHAT, CDR2 FQNNGV. The CDR3 here is CASSLEPGAQGGELFF. CDR3 coding DNA: TGTGCCAGCAGCTTAGAACCGGGGGCGCAGGGCGGGGAGCTGTTTTTT.

The chain recombines TRBV19 with TRBJ2-1; TRBD2 matches 8 bases. V shed 6 bases and J 0 bases; nucleotides not matched to a gene: 10. Looked up from germline, CDR1 is LNHDA and CDR2 is SQIVND (reference sequence). The CDR3 sequence is 17 residues long. The CDR3 coding sequence is TGTGCCAGTAGCTCCGAGCGGGAGAGGGGCTCCTACAATGAGCAGTTCTTC. Its protein product is CASSSERERGSYNEQFF.

The rearrangement joins TRBV28 to TRBJ2-3; D is unresolved. With 7 bases removed from V and 6 bases from J, the gap between germline ends came to 5 bases. Germline CDR1 and CDR2: MDHEN and SYDVKM. The CDR3 spans 10 residues. DNA of the CDR3: TGTGCCAGCATCGGTGATACGCAGTATTTT. It translates to CASIGDTQYF.

As concerns this clone: The sample has other DNA sequences that encode this CDR3 too. The genes are TRBV19 and TRBJ1-5; TRBD1 matches at 8 bases. J was trimmed by 4 bases and V by 5 bases; bases with no gene match: 1. From germline, CDR1 is LNHDA and CDR2 SQIVND (reference sequence). CDR3 length equals 13 residues. This chain's CDR3 is CASSYRGNQPQHF. In nucleotides, the CDR3 is TGTGCCAGTAGTTACAGGGGGAATCAGCCCCAGCATTTT.

This clone was counted only a few times. The V gene is TRBV10-3, the J gene TRBJ1-1; tentatively, D is TRBD1 (6 bases). The germline gives CDR1 ENHRY, CDR2 SYGVKD. This CDR3 is 13 amino acids long. Between the trimmed V and J ends, which lost 4 bases and 6 bases, there was a span of 12 bases. CDR3 coding DNA: TGTGCCATCAGTGGGACAGAAATCCCTGAAGCTTTCTTT. It translates to CAISGTEIPEAFF.

This clone came up once. This chain connects TRBV4-2 to TRBJ2-3; 7 bases are shared with TRBD2. The J segment lost 6 bases and the V segment lost 0 bases, leaving 9 bases of the junction unmatched. CDR3 length: 16 amino acids. Germline assignment: CDR1 LGHNA and CDR2 YNFKEQ. CDR3 amino acids: CASSQEDGRPSDTQYF. The CDR3 DNA reads TGTGCCAGCAGCCAAGAAGACGGGAGGCCCTCGGATACGCAGTATTTT.

The chain has TRBV28 and TRBJ1-2, with D uncertain. CDR1 is MDHEN and CDR2 is SYDVKM in the germline V gene. CDR3 length: 14 residues. V shed 3 bases and J shed 8 bases, with 16 bases lying between them. CDR3 nucleotide sequence: TGTGCCAGCAGTTTGGATGCTGCGGTTGGGGGCTACACCTTC. It codes for CASSLDAAVGGYTF.

The rearrangement links TRBV4-1 to TRBJ2-6; D remains ambiguous. V gave up 0 bases and J gave up 4 bases, with 4 bases separating them. Germline V lookup: CDR1 MGHRA, CDR2 YSYEKL. This CDR3 contains 14 residues. Here the CDR3 DNA reads TGCGCCAGCAGCCAAGAGGGCGGGGCCAACGTCCTGACTTTC. It specifies CASSQEGGANVLTF.

This sequence joins TRBV27 and TRBJ1-5, with 10 bases aligning to TRBD1. The CDR3 spans 15 residues. Trimming cost V 6 bases and J 6 bases; bases outside gene matches: 8. From germline, CDR1 is MNHEY and CDR2 SMNVEV (reference sequence). The CDR3 here is CASSRGTGESQPQHF. CDR3 DNA: TGTGCCAGCAGCAGAGGGACAGGGGAGAGTCAGCCCCAGCATTTT.

V gene TRBV9 combines with J gene TRBJ2-6; D ambiguous. Per germline, CDR1 SGDLS and CDR2 YYNGEE. This CDR3 comprises 16 residues. V lost 4 bases to trimming and J lost 0 bases, with 11 bases between them. The CDR3: CASSLNPLSGANVLTF. The CDR3 DNA follows: TGTGCCAGCAGCCTAAACCCCCTCTCTGGGGCCAACGTCCTGACTTTC.